The 9 T cell receptor beta chains reported below all come from one sample, sequenced in a study of blood T cell repertoires in COVID-19. Libraries were prepared by immunoSEQ multiplex PCR; TCRdb keeps only in-frame clonotypes and omits some of them. The sample yields tens of thousands of clones, just over 85% seen once. Sequencing was carried out using peripheral blood. The receptors come from an elderly woman with active or convalescent COVID-19.

V gene TRBV11-3 combines with J gene TRBJ1-1, with TRBD1 identical over 11 bases. After removal of 8 bases from V and 1 base from J, the junction contained 9 bases not matched to a gene. CDR3 size: 16 residues. Germline V CDR1 and CDR2: SGHNT, YENEEA. CDR3 in amino acids: CASVSGQGARNTEAFF. CDR3 bases: TGTGCCAGCGTCTCAGGACAGGGGGCGCGGAACACTGAAGCTTTCTTT.

This sequence joins TRBV7-8 and TRBJ1-3; 7 bases map to TRBD1. Trimming at V came to 5 bases and at J to 0 bases, leaving 4 bases not matched to a gene. This CDR3 has 15 residues. CDR1 is SGHVS, CDR2 FQNEAQ, per germline. For the CDR3, the DNA is TGTGCCAGCAGCCGGGACAGAAACTCTGGAAACACCATATATTTT. Protein: CASSRDRNSGNTIYF.

The V gene is TRBV2, the J gene TRBJ2-3, with D perhaps matching TRBD2 (5 bases). The CDR3 contains 14 residues. Germline CDR1 reads SNHLY; CDR2 reads FYNNEI. Trimming removed 9 bases at V and 0 bases at J, with 13 bases between. This CDR3 is CASKRAASTDTQYF. CDR3 coding DNA: TGTGCCAGTAAAAGAGCGGCTAGCACAGATACGCAGTATTTT.

The V gene is TRBV2, the J gene TRBJ1-3, with no clear D. V was pared by 4 bases and J by 2 bases, with 9 bases between. The germline V gene encodes CDR1 SNHLY and CDR2 FYNNEI. The CDR3 extends over 14 amino acids. The DNA for the CDR3 is TGTGCCAGCAGTGCAGGATTGGCTGGAAACACCATATATTTT. Translated, it gives CASSAGLAGNTIYF.

The CDR3 loop reads CASSLGGVGTEAFF. CDR3 in DNA: TGTGCCAGCAGCTTGGGCGGGGTTGGCACTGAAGCTTTCTTT. The genes are TRBV11-3 and TRBJ1-1, with no clear D. V shed 3 bases and J shed 4 bases, with 12 bases lying between them. The CDR3 is 14 residues long. Germline values: CDR1 SGHNT, CDR2 YENEEA.

This chain links TRBV12-3 or TRBV12-4 with TRBJ1-1; the D is unclear. The ends were cut back, 8 bases at V and 4 bases at J, with 11 bases in the middle. The CDR3 consists of 12 residues. The CDR3, as DNA: TGTGCCAGCCGGAGGTCGGGCACTGAAGCTTTCTTT. Amino acids: CASRRSGTEAFF.

The rearrangement links TRBV12-5 to TRBJ2-5; 9 bases are shared with TRBD2. The J segment lost 2 bases and the V segment lost 5 bases, leaving 9 bases of the junction unmatched. This CDR3 comprises 16 residues. Germline CDR1 reads LGHNT; CDR2 reads FRNRAP. CDR3 amino acids: CASGNTIAGEQETQYF. The CDR3 DNA sequence: TGTGCTAGTGGTAACACAATAGCGGGGGAGCAAGAGACCCAGTACTTC.

The V call is TRBV4-3, the J call TRBJ2-1, with 7 bases lining up with TRBD2. Germline values: CDR1 LGHNA, CDR2 YSLEER. This CDR3 region has 13 residues. Trimming took 0 bases from V and 9 from J; bases not matched to a gene: 2. The DNA for the CDR3 is TGCGCCAGCAGCCAAGAATGGGGGGGTGAGCAGTTCTTC. This encodes CASSQEWGGEQFF.

The V and J genes are TRBV7-8 and TRBJ1-5; D is ambiguous. The CDR3 totals 17 residues. The ends were cut back, 1 base at V and 3 bases at J, with 16 bases in the middle. Germline CDR1 reads SGHVS; CDR2 reads FQNEAQ. The CDR3 region is CASSLVPGSSLNQPQHF. The CDR3 nucleotides are TGTGCCAGCAGCTTAGTCCCCGGGTCTTCCCTCAATCAGCCCCAGCATTTT.